This is a list of T cell receptor beta chains from one sample in a study of Tregs in tolerant kidney transplant recipients. The assay was immunoSEQ multiplex PCR, and TCRdb's table has in-frame clones only and misses some. The table shows about 55,000 clones, with around 93% occurring only once. The sequences come from CD8+ T cells from blood (PBMCs), collected 24 months after the transplant. These receptors were taken from a human patient who received a combined kidney and bone marrow transplant. A subset of T cells may come from the graft donor. Each CDR3 is given with its conserved first and last residue. Each record gives: D gene, J gene, V gene, clone size, CDR3 protein, CDR3 DNA. A D gene is named only where the DNA matches it firmly. Size is stated for part of the rows, as once, few or many counts, or as a class when the clone is expanded.

TRBD1 | TRBJ2-1 | TRBV13 | - | CASSPPGQGTYNEQFF | TGTGCCAGCAGCCCCCCGGGACAGGGAACCTACAATGAGCAGTTCTTC
TRBD1 | TRBJ1-6 | TRBV6-5 | - | CASSSGEGADSPLHF | TGTGCCAGCAGTTCCGGCGAGGGGGCAGATTCCCCCCTCCACTTT
TRBD1 | TRBJ2-1 | TRBV28 | - | CASSLSGTGGNEQFF | TGTGCCAGCAGTTTGTCCGGGACAGGGGGTAATGAGCAGTTCTTC
- | TRBJ2-7 | TRBV19 | - | CASSSVAVSSYEQYF | TGTGCCAGTAGTTCCGTAGCGGTTAGCTCCTACGAGCAGTACTTC
TRBD1 | TRBJ1-1 | TRBV7-3 | - | CASSPGQGAGEAFF | TGTGCCAGCAGCCCCGGACAGGGGGCGGGTGAAGCTTTCTTT
- | TRBJ2-7 | TRBV19 | - | CASSDGYRPYEQYF | TGTGCCAGTAGCGATGGGTACAGGCCCTACGAGCAGTACTTC
- | TRBJ2-7 | TRBV10-3 | - | CAISEDGQGMDEQYF | TGTGCCATCAGTGAGGATGGGCAGGGGATGGACGAGCAGTACTTC
- | TRBJ2-7 | TRBV6-6 | few | CASIGGPTYEQYF | TGTGCCAGCATCGGCGGGCCAACCTACGAGCAGTACTTC
- | TRBJ2-5 | TRBV28 | - | CASSFFRSQETQYF | TGTGCCAGCAGTTTCTTTCGCAGTCAAGAGACCCAGTACTTC
TRBD2 | TRBJ2-1 | TRBV5-1 | few | CASSTSGRAGNEQFF | TGCGCCAGCAGCACAAGCGGGAGGGCCGGCAATGAGCAGTTCTTC
- | TRBJ1-5 | TRBV12-2 | once | CASRLAPGLQPQHF | TGTGCAAGTCGCTTAGCTCCAGGGCTTCAGCCCCAGCATTTT
- | TRBJ2-4 | TRBV5-6 | once | CASSLTNIQYF | TGTGCCAGCAGCCTAACGAACATTCAGTACTTC
TRBD2 | TRBJ2-7 | TRBV10-3 | - | CAISELTSGNDGQYF | TGTGCCATCAGTGAGTTGACTAGCGGGAACGACGGGCAGTACTTC
- | TRBJ2-1 | TRBV29-1 | - | CSVSSDEQFF | TGCAGCGTTAGCTCGGATGAGCAGTTCTTC
TRBD1 | TRBJ1-2 | TRBV19 | - | CATWTGGDYGYTF | TGTGCCACCTGGACAGGGGGAGACTATGGCTACACCTTC
- | TRBJ1-5 | TRBV7-3 | - | CASSTDRLDQPQHF | TGTGCCAGCAGCACCGACAGGCTGGATCAGCCCCAGCATTTT
TRBD1 | TRBJ1-5 | TRBV2 | - | CASGPPGTASGQPQHF | TGTGCCAGCGGACCCCCGGGGACAGCCTCGGGTCAGCCCCAGCATTTT
TRBD2 | TRBJ2-7 | TRBV5-4 | - | CASSLEAGAYEQYF | TGTGCCAGCAGCTTGGAAGCGGGGGCCTACGAGCAGTACTTC
TRBD1 | TRBJ2-7 | TRBV5-6 | - | CASSLGTGSGEQYF | TGTGCCAGCAGCTTAGGGACAGGGTCAGGCGAGCAGTACTTC
- | TRBJ2-5 | TRBV19 | - | CASSIDPTIQETQYF | TGTGCCAGTAGTATAGATCCTACGATCCAAGAGACCCAGTACTTC
- | TRBJ1-5 | TRBV19 | - | CASSIWQEANQPQHF | TGTGCCAGTAGTATCTGGCAGGAGGCTAATCAGCCCCAGCATTTT
TRBD2 | TRBJ2-7 | TRBV6-1 | - | CASSGLAGERRYEQYF | TGTGCCAGCAGTGGACTAGCGGGAGAACGACGCTACGAGCAGTACTTC
TRBD1 | TRBJ2-7 | TRBV19 | - | CASSIGDRGMGEQYF | TGTGCCAGTAGTATAGGGGACAGGGGTATGGGCGAGCAGTACTTC
TRBD1 | TRBJ1-2 | TRBV7-9 | few | CASSQDSTGSGYTF | TGCGCCAGCAGCCAAGACTCGACAGGGAGCGGCTACACCTTC
- | TRBJ1-4 | TRBV7-9 | few | CASTKEQGGNEKLFF | TGTGCCAGCACCAAAGAACAGGGTGGTAATGAAAAACTGTTTTTT
TRBD1 | TRBJ2-5 | TRBV15 | - | CATSTRTGRETQYF | TGTGCCACCAGCACCCGGACAGGGCGAGAGACCCAGTACTTC